This entry lists 26 T cell receptor beta chains sequenced from one sample in a study of blood T cell repertoires in COVID-19. The data were produced by immunoSEQ multiplex PCR, yet TCRdb's version contains in-frame clones alone and is incomplete. The sample yields approximately 90,000 clones, more than 75% seen once. The sequencing input was peripheral blood. The source is a human donor with acute or convalescent COVID-19. The donor label of this sample is uncertain.

The chain recombines TRBV7-3 with TRBJ2-5, with D possibly TRBD1 on 6 matching bases. V gave up 0 bases and J gave up 5 bases, with 7 bases separating them. Germline values: CDR1 SGHTA, CDR2 FQGTGA. The length of the CDR3 is 13 residues. This chain's CDR3 is CASSLTQGETQYF. For the CDR3, the DNA is TGTGCCAGCAGCTTAACTCAGGGGGAGACCCAGTACTTC.

This chain connects TRBV28 to TRBJ1-1; 8 bases agree with TRBD1. This CDR3 region has 14 residues. The V segment lost 1 base and the J segment 10 bases; nucleotides outside the gene matches: 8. The germline CDR1 and CDR2 sequences are MDHEN and SYDVKM. The CDR3 DNA sequence: TGTGCCAGCAGTTTATCAGGGGGCATTCTAGTAGCTTTCTTT. Translated: CASSLSGGILVAFF. Full variable domain (outside the CDR3, taken from reference TRBV28 and TRBJ1-1): DVKVTQSSRYLVKRTGEKVFLECVQDMDHENMFWYRQDPGLGLRLIYFSYDVKMKEKGDIPEGYSVSREKKERFSLILESASTNQTSMYLCASSLSGGILVAFFGQGTRLTVV.

The chain has TRBV19 and TRBJ2-2; tentative D call: TRBD2 (6 bases). V lost 3 bases, J lost 4 bases, and 21 bases lay in between. Germline lookup yields CDR1 LNHDA and CDR2 SQIVND (reference sequence). The CDR3 contains 18 residues. The CDR3 sequence: CASSIGLMGGRGTGELFF. In nucleotides, the CDR3 is TGTGCCAGTAGTATTGGCCTGATGGGGGGTCGTGGCACCGGGGAGCTGTTTTTT.

The chain combines TRBV6-1 with TRBJ1-4; possible D gene TRBD1, 6 bases. The CDR3 consists of 14 residues. V dropped 6 bases and J dropped 5 bases, with 13 bases sitting between them. From germline, CDR1 is MNHNS and CDR2 SASEGT. The CDR3 DNA follows: TGTGCCAGCAGATCAGGGGTGGGAAATGAAAAACTGTTTTTT. Translating it yields CASRSGVGNEKLFF.

In nucleotides, the CDR3 is TGCAGCGTTGAACCCGGGACAGGGGGCTACGAGCAGTACTTC. Amino acid sequence: CSVEPGTGGYEQYF. The chain recombines TRBV29-1 with TRBJ2-7; 11 nucleotides align to TRBD1. From germline, CDR1 is SQVTM and CDR2 ANQGSEA. J lost 3 bases, V lost 2 bases, and 3 bases had no gene match. CDR3 length: 14 residues.

This CDR3 reads CASRDSDTLGSGELFF. CDR3 DNA sequence: TGTGCCAGCAGGGACTCCGATACTTTAGGGTCCGGGGAGCTGTTTTTT. The chain couples TRBV6-6 to TRBJ2-2, with D tentatively TRBD2 (5 bases). Germline CDR1 is MNHNY and CDR2 is SVGAGI (reference sequence). Trimming removed 6 bases at V and 6 bases at J, with 20 bases between. This CDR3 region has 16 residues.

J is TRBJ2-3 and V is TRBV12-5; D possibly corresponds to TRBD2 (5 bases). The CDR3 consists of 15 residues. V lost 5 bases to trimming and J lost 2 bases, with 14 bases between them. Germline loops: CDR1 LGHNT, CDR2 FRNRAP. The CDR3 DNA follows: TGTGCTAGTGGTCCGGGTCTGGGAGACACAGATACGCAGTATTTT. Translated, it gives CASGPGLGDTDTQYF.

The J gene is TRBJ2-3, the V gene TRBV7-7; TRBD2 aligns across 13 bases. Germline V gives CDR1 SSHAT, CDR2 FNYEAQ (reference sequence). The CDR3 extends over 16 amino acids. J was trimmed by 4 bases and V by 0 bases; bases with no gene match: 1. CDR3 coding DNA: TGTGCCAGCAGCTTAGCGGGACTAGCGGGGCCAGATACGCAGTATTTT. It translates to CASSLAGLAGPDTQYF.

The CDR3 DNA sequence: TGTGCCAGCAGCCCCCAGAGCGGCCCTTACTACGAGCAGTACTTC. This codes for CASSPQSGPYYEQYF. The V gene is TRBV11-3, the J gene TRBJ2-7; D perhaps matches TRBD2 (5 bases). This CDR3 is built from 15 residues. Germline V gives CDR1 SGHNT, CDR2 YENEEA. V was shortened by 5 bases and J by 3 bases, with 17 bases between the two germline ends.

This clone was counted a single time. J is TRBJ2-1 and V is TRBV19; 7 positions match TRBD2. This CDR3 has 14 residues. Looked up from germline, CDR1 is LNHDA and CDR2 is SQIVND (reference sequence). J lost 5 bases, V lost 5 bases, and 6 bases had no gene match. As DNA, the CDR3 is TGTGCCAGTAGTCCGGGGGGACGAAACAATGAGCAGTTCTTC. Translation gives CASSPGGRNNEQFF.

The chain recombines TRBV28 with TRBJ1-2, with D uncertain. The CDR3 spans 17 residues. Between the trimmed V and J ends, which lost 2 bases and 5 bases, there was a span of 21 bases. The germline gives CDR1 MDHEN, CDR2 SYDVKM. CDR3: CASSLASGSRAGYGYTF. The CDR3 DNA sequence: TGTGCCAGCAGTTTAGCGTCCGGGAGCCGAGCTGGGTATGGCTACACCTTC.

A few counts support this clone. The chain uses TRBV9 and TRBJ2-3; no clear D gene. This CDR3 has 11 amino acids. Trimming removed 3 bases from V and 6 bases from J, with 5 bases in between. Per germline, CDR1 SGDLS and CDR2 YYNGEE. The CDR3 loop reads CASSARDTQYF. Here the CDR3 DNA reads TGTGCCAGCAGCGCCAGGGATACGCAGTATTTT.

The chain recombines TRBV14 with TRBJ2-5; TRBD1 matches 9 bases. The CDR3 runs 17 residues. With V trimmed by 2 bases and J by 7 bases, 14 bases remained unmatched. The germline CDR1 and CDR2 sequences are SGHDN and FVKESK. CDR3 sequence: CASSQSRGQGREWTQYF. CDR3 in DNA: TGTGCCAGCAGCCAATCAAGGGGACAGGGACGGGAATGGACCCAGTACTTC.

V usage is TRBV12-3 or TRBV12-4 and J usage is TRBJ2-3, with D uncertain. CDR3 size: 13 residues. V shed 6 bases and J shed 2 bases, with 9 bases lying between them. The CDR3 spells CASSSEITDTQYF. Written as DNA, the CDR3 is TGTGCCAGCAGCAGCGAAATCACAGATACGCAGTATTTT.

The chain carries TRBV6-5 and TRBJ1-2; 9 bases line up with TRBD1. Trimming removed 6 bases from V and 7 bases from J; junction bases left unmatched: 6. CDR3 length: 13 amino acids. The V gene's germline CDR1 is MNHEY and CDR2 SVGAGI. CDR3 region: CASRVQGAAGYTF. The DNA for the CDR3 is TGTGCCAGCAGGGTACAGGGGGCGGCTGGCTACACCTTC.

The chain links TRBV7-9 to TRBJ1-2, with D perhaps matching TRBD1 (5 bases). Trimming removed 3 bases from V and 5 bases from J, with 7 bases in between. CDR3 length: 12 residues. Germline loops: CDR1 SEHNR, CDR2 FQNEAQ (reference sequence). The CDR3 region has the DNA TGTGCCAGCAGCTTGGGGACTTATGGCTACACCTTC. Encoded protein: CASSLGTYGYTF.

J is TRBJ2-1 and V is TRBV5-1; D remains ambiguous. Germline lookup yields CDR1 SGHRS and CDR2 YFSETQ. This CDR3 comprises 15 residues. V was pared by 0 bases and J by 3 bases, with 10 bases between. CDR3 in DNA: TGCGCCAGCAGCTTGGATTCAGCTAGCTACAATGAGCAGTTCTTC. Encoded protein: CASSLDSASYNEQFF.

This clone was detected only once. The chain uses TRBV4-1 and TRBJ2-7, with 9 bases lining up with TRBD2. Trimming cost V 0 bases and J 2 bases; bases outside gene matches: 5. Germline loops: CDR1 MGHRA, CDR2 YSYEKL. This CDR3 region has 16 residues. CDR3 sequence: CASSQEKGGGAYEQYF. In nucleotides, the CDR3 is TGCGCCAGCAGCCAAGAGAAAGGCGGGGGGGCCTACGAGCAGTACTTC.

J is TRBJ1-3 and V is TRBV7-9; tentatively, D is TRBD1 (5 bases). Germline V lookup: CDR1 SEHNR, CDR2 FQNEAQ (reference sequence). This CDR3 has 15 amino acids. Deletions cut 5 bases from V and 7 bases from J, with 18 bases between. The CDR3 DNA reads TGTGCCAGCAGCCGCGGGACCACTCAAGGGAACACCATATATTTT. Protein sequence: CASSRGTTQGNTIYF.

The rearrangement links TRBV5-4 to TRBJ1-3, with unresolved D. Germline lookup yields CDR1 SGHNT and CDR2 YYREEE (reference sequence). The CDR3 is made up of 14 amino acids. Trimming cost V 5 bases and J 2 bases, with 11 bases left between them. The CDR3 loop is CASSLLGAGNTIYF. The CDR3 DNA follows: TGTGCCAGCAGTCTGCTGGGCGCTGGAAACACCATATATTTT.

V is TRBV5-4 and J is TRBJ1-3, with 7 positions matching TRBD1. Germline CDR1 and CDR2: SGHNT and YYREEE (reference sequence). The J segment lost 4 bases and the V segment lost 3 bases, leaving 13 bases of the junction unmatched. The CDR3 is 17 amino acids. The CDR3 coding sequence is TGTGCCAGCAGCTCTCCGAAGGGGGCCGCAGGAGGAAACACCATATATTTT. This encodes CASSSPKGAAGGNTIYF.

The count of this clone is one. The chain recombines TRBV7-2 with TRBJ1-4; 8 nucleotides align to TRBD1. CDR3 size: 14 residues. Germline V gives CDR1 SGHTA, CDR2 FQGNSA. V shed 5 bases, J shed 3 bases, and the junction held 2 bases outside the gene matches. The CDR3 coding sequence is TGTGCCAGCAGCCCGGGACAGGCTAATGAAAAACTGTTTTTT. Translating gives CASSPGQANEKLFF.

The chain links TRBV27 to TRBJ2-2; 7 bases line up with TRBD2. Germline CDR1 reads MNHEY; CDR2 reads SMNVEV (reference sequence). V gave up 10 bases and J gave up 0 bases; unmatched junction bases: 8. There are 15 residues in the CDR3. The CDR3 DNA reads as TGTGCCATCAAACCGGGGGGATCGAACACCGGGGAGCTGTTTTTT. Protein sequence: CAIKPGGSNTGELFF.

The J gene is TRBJ1-6, the V gene TRBV28; D not resolved. The CDR3 contains 16 residues. Germline assignment: CDR1 MDHEN and CDR2 SYDVKM. Trimming took 4 bases from V and 0 from J, leaving 10 bases between them. The DNA for the CDR3 is TGTGCCAGCAGTTCACACCGTCTCTCCTATAATTCACCCCTCCACTTT. Amino acid sequence: CASSSHRLSYNSPLHF. The whole variable domain, remainder taken from reference TRBV28 and TRBJ1-6, is DVKVTQSSRYLVKRTGEKVFLECVQDMDHENMFWYRQDPGLGLRLIYFSYDVKMKEKGDIPEGYSVSREKKERFSLILESASTNQTSMYLCASSSHRLSYNSPLHFGNGTRLTVT.

DNA of the CDR3: TGTGCCAGCTCACCATCGGAAGAGACCCAGTACTTC. It is translated as CASSPSEETQYF. V and J are TRBV18 and TRBJ2-5; D is unresolved. The CDR3 consists of 12 residues. Trimming shortened V by 2 bases and J by 3 bases, and 4 bases separated the two germline ends. Germline CDR1 reads KGHSH; CDR2 reads LQKENI.

The V and J genes are TRBV9 and TRBJ2-1; 9 positions match TRBD2. This CDR3 contains 15 residues. V lost 0 bases, J lost 5 bases, and 3 bases stayed unmatched. Germline CDR1 and CDR2: SGDLS and YYNGEE. CDR3 sequence reads: CASSVDSGGNNEQFF. The CDR3 nucleotides are TGTGCCAGCAGCGTAGATAGCGGGGGAAACAATGAGCAGTTCTTC.